The 2 T cell receptor beta chains given below trace back to one sample, sequenced in a study of cytomegalovirus exposure and HLA in healthy donors. The method was immunoSEQ multiplex PCR; TCRdb's version includes in-frame clones alone and lacks a portion of them. The sample includes 250,000 to 300,000 clones, about 86% of them seen just once. The source material was PBMCs. These receptors were obtained from a woman aged 18-29 years in good health and CMV-seronegative.

This chain uses TRBV30 with TRBJ1-6, with 9 positions matching TRBD1. J lost 10 bases, V lost 4 bases, and 14 bases had no gene match. The CDR3 has 16 residues. Germline V gene lookup returns CDR1 GTSNPN and CDR2 SVGIG (reference sequence). CDR3 nucleotides: TGTGCCTGGAAGCTAAGTGGGGGACAGGGAGAATCACCCCTCCACTTT. Its translation is CAWKLSGGQGESPLHF.

The chain couples TRBV7-9 to TRBJ2-3; 9 bases agree with TRBD2. The CDR3 contains 15 residues. CDR1 and CDR2 (germline): SEHNR, FQNEAQ (reference sequence). Trimming removed 2 bases from V and 6 bases from J; junction bases left unmatched: 6. CDR3 amino acids: CASSLLAGSTDTQYF. The CDR3 DNA is TGTGCCAGCAGCTTACTAGCGGGATCGACGGATACGCAGTATTTT.